This TCR beta chain comes out of a study of identical twins. Study-level findings and limits: The study found weaker excess twin sharing in beta out-of-frame sequences.

The germline CDR1 and CDR2 sequences are SGHTA and FQGTGA. The germline V and J ends were trimmed by 5 bases and 2 bases, with 12 bases remaining between them. The length of the CDR3 is 15 residues. This clonotype was seen a handful of times. Its matching antigen is unknown. All of the donors were Caucasians in good health. Each cDNA held unique molecular identifiers, and template switching gave it a universal primer site. TCRdb re-called the 5' RACE reads through MiXCR, storing one row per CDR3 protein. The table lists approximately 700,000 distinct CDR3 sequences, roughly 18% of them singletons, with roughly 13% in the top ten. The sample also formed part of further work on T cells expressing NK-cell markers. That source notes: Researchers got TCR beta repertoires out of sorted CD3+CD56+NKG2C+, CD3+CD56+NKG2C- and CD3+CD56-NKG2C+ T cells.

The sequence came from a woman aged 18-29 years in good health. The genes are TRBV7-3 and TRBJ2-2; tentatively, D is TRBD1 (7 bases). Sequences were obtained from PBMCs. CDR3 sequence (DNA): TGTGCCAGCAGCCCCCAGGGGGGAAACACCGGGGAGCTGTTTTTT. Its protein product is CASSPQGGNTGELFF. Filled out from reference TRBV7-3 and TRBJ2-2, the complete variable domain reads GAGVSQTPSNKVTEKGKYVELRCDPISGHTALYWYRQSLGQGPEFLIYFQGTGAADDSGLPNDRFFAVRPEGSVSTLKIQRTERGDSAVYLCASSPQGGNTGELFFGEGSRLTVL.